This T cell receptor (beta chain) was identified during a study of cytomegalovirus exposure and HLA in healthy donors. About the study: As released early, the data held roughly 85 million unique TCRs from HLA-typed donors. Study-level points and caveats: What TCR beta sequences reportedly achieved was accurate prediction of HLA-A and HLA-B alleles in most subjects. The study put about 180 TCR beta chains on its list as cytomegalovirus-associated. Reportedly, cytomegalovirus status was diagnosed with high sensitivity and specificity.

On this clone: Its target is not known.

This CDR3 spans 14 amino acids. V dropped 2 bases and J dropped 3; count of bases not matched to a gene: 1. Germline lookup yields CDR1 SGHDT and CDR2 YYEEEE. PCR employed 60 Vbeta and 13 Jbeta primers. TCRdb's copy holds only in-frame clones and misses some; the assay was immunoSEQ multiplex PCR. Here the sample spans some 150,000 clones, around 77% being singletons. This chain joins TRBV5-6 and TRBJ2-5; 10 bases are a match to TRBD2. The origin of this receptor is a woman aged 25-40 years in good health and CMV-seropositive. What was sequenced was PBMCs. The CDR3 protein is CASSFLAGEETQYF. The CDR3 DNA follows: TGTGCCAGCAGCTTCCTAGCGGGGGAAGAGACCCAGTACTTC.